The TCR beta chain described here comes from a study of glioma-infiltrating T cells. Whole-study context: Samples included WHO grade II oligodendrogliomas or astrocytomas and initial-diagnosis grade IV glioblastomas. Blood libraries targeted about 4.5- to 11-fold coverage of roughly 1 million T cells.

As to this clonotype: What it binds is unknown.

Amplification of TCR alpha and beta CDR3 regions from RNA used iRepertoire nested multiplex PCR. MiXCR, applied by TCRdb to the multiplex PCR reads, yields one record per CDR3 protein. This sample has about 400,000 distinct CDR3 sequences; more than 35% occur once, and the top ten carry about 12%. Notes on the study in general: Very few CDR3 sequences were shared between tissue and blood. Shared blood CDR3 signature motifs marked patients with low tissue-blood divergence.

From germline, CDR1 is SEHNR and CDR2 FQNEAQ (reference sequence). This CDR3 contains 15 residues. V dropped 3 bases and J dropped 5; count of bases not matched to a gene: 4. Sequencing was carried out using glioma tissue, nonneoplastic brain tissue, or PBMCs (not recorded which). The chain carries TRBV7-9 and TRBJ2-5, with 12 bases aligning to TRBD2. The sequence came from a human donor with low-grade glioma or glioblastoma, undergoing nonglioma brain surgery, or in good health (not recorded which). The CDR3 loop is CASSLTSGSAETQYF. As DNA, the CDR3 is TGTGCCAGCAGCTTGACTAGCGGGAGCGCGGAGACCCAGTACTTC.